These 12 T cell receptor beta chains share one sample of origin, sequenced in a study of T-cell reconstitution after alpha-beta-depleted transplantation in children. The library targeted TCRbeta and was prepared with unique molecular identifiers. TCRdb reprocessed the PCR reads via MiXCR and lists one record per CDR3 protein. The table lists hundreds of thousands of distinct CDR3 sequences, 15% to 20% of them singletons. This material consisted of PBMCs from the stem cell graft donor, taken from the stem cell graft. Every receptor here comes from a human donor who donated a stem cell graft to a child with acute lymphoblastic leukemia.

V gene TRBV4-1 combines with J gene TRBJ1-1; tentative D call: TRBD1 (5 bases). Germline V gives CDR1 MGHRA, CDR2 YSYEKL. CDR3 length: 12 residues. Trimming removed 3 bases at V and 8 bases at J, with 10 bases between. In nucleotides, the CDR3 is TGCGCCAGCAGCCAGCGGGGCCTGGAAGCTTTCTTT. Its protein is CASSQRGLEAFF.

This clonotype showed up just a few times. Here the CDR3 DNA reads TGCGCCAGCAGCTTGACAGGGACCTTCGAGCAGTACTTC. It is translated as CASSLTGTFEQYF. The chain uses TRBV5-1 and TRBJ2-7, with D possibly matching TRBD1 (6 bases). Germline V gives CDR1 SGHRS, CDR2 YFSETQ. The CDR3 contains 13 residues. V gave up 1 base and J gave up 6 bases, with 11 bases separating them.

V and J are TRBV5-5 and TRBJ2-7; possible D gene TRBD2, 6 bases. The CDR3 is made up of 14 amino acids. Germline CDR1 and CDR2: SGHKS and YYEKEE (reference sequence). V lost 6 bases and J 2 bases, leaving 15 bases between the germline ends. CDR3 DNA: TGTGCCAGCATAGGGGCTAGCGATACCTACGAGCAGTACTTC. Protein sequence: CASIGASDTYEQYF. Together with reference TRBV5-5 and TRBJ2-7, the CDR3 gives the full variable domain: DAGVTQSPTHLIKTRGQQVTLRCSPISGHKSVSWYQQVLGQGPQFIFQYYEKEERGRGNFPDRFSARQFPNYSSELNVNALLLGDSALYLCASIGASDTYEQYFGPGTRLTVT.

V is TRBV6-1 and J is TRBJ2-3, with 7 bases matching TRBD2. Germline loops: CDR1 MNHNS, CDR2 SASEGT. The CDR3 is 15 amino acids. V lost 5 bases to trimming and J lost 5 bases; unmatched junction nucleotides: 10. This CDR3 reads CASSPGGRPGDTQYF. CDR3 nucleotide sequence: TGTGCCAGCAGTCCGGGAGGACGACCTGGAGATACGCAGTATTTT.

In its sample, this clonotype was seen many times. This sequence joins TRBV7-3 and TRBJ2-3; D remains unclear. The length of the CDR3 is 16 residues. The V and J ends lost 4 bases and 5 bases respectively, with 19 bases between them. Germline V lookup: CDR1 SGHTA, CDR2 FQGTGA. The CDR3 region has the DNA TGTGCCAGCAGCTCATCGGCCTTCCCACTGCTAGATACGCAGTATTTT. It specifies CASSSSAFPLLDTQYF.

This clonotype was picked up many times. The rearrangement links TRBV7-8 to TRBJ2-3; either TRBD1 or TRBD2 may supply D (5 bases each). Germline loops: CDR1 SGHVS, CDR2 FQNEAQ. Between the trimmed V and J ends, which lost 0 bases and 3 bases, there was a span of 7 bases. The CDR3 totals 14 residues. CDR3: CASSLARETDTQYF. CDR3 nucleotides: TGTGCCAGCAGCTTAGCCAGGGAGACAGATACGCAGTATTTT.

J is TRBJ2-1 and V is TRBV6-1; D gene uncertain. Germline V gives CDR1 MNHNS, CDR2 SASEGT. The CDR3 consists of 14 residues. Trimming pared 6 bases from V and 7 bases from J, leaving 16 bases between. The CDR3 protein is CASSGPGSYNEQFF. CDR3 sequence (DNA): TGTGCCAGCAGCGGACCCGGTTCGTATAATGAGCAGTTCTTC.

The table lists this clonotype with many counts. In DNA, the CDR3 is TGCAGCGTTGGCTGTATAGGACAAGAGAACACTGAAGCTTTCTTT. As protein: CSVGCIGQENTEAFF. The chain employs TRBV29-1 and TRBJ1-1, with D perhaps TRBD1 (5 bases). Deletions cut 4 bases from V and 1 base from J, with 16 bases between. Per the germline V gene, CDR1 is SQVTM and CDR2 is ANQGSEA. The CDR3 runs 15 residues.

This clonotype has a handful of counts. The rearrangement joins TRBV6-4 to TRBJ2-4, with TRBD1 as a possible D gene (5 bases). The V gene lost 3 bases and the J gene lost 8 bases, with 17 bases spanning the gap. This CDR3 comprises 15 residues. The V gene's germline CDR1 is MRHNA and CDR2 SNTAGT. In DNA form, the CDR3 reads TGTGCCAGCAGTGAGGGAAAAGGGGCCGGGTACATTCAGTACTTC. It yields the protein CASSEGKGAGYIQYF.

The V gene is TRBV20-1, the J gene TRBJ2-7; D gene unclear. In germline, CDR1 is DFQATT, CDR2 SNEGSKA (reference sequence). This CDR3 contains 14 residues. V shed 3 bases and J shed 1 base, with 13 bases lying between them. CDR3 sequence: CSASTYHTSYEQYF. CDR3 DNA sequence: TGCAGTGCTAGTACCTATCACACTTCCTACGAGCAGTACTTC.

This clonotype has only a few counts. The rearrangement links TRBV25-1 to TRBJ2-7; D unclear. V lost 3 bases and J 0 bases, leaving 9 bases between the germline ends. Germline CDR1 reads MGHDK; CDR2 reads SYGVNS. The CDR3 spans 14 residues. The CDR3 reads CASSDLADSYEQYF. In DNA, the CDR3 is TGTGCCAGCAGTGATTTGGCCGACTCCTACGAGCAGTACTTC.

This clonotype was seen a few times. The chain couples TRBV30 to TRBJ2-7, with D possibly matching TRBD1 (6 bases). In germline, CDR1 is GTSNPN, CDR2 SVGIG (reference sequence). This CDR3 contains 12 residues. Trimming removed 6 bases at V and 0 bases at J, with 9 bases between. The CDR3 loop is CACHRDSYEQYF. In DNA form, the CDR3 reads TGTGCCTGCCACAGGGACTCCTACGAGCAGTACTTC.